These T cell receptor beta chains were read from a single sample in a study of T-cell reconstitution after alpha-beta-depleted transplantation in children. TCRdb fed the PCR reads into MiXCR, producing one record per CDR3 protein. Of about 580,000 distinct CDR3 sequences in the sample, about 21% were seen once. The sample here was PBMCs, mostly from graft donor cells, taken 360 days after TCRalphabeta/CD19-depleted stem cell transplant. The receptors shown here come from a boy younger than two who had a stem cell transplant for acute myeloid leukemia, so the T cells may come from the graft donor. Both conserved end residues are part of each CDR3. A D gene is named only where the DNA matches it firmly. Rows give clone size only sometimes, using once, few, many, or a class for an expanded clone.

v_gene: TRBV4-1
abundance: many
d_gene: .
j_gene: TRBJ2-4
CDR3aa: CASSPLLLTRIAKNIQYF
CDR3nt: TGCGCCAGCAGCCCCCTACTTTTGACTAGAATAGCCAAAAACATTCAGTACTTC

v_gene: TRBV12-3/TRBV12-4
abundance: few
d_gene: .
j_gene: TRBJ2-3
CDR3aa: CATLRDRTQYF
CDR3nt: TGTGCCACCCTCAGGGATAGGACGCAGTATTTT

v_gene: TRBV20-1
abundance: many
d_gene: .
j_gene: TRBJ2-5
CDR3aa: CSARYGRILGETQYF
CDR3nt: TGCAGTGCTAGGTATGGACGTATCCTCGGCGAGACCCAGTACTTC

v_gene: TRBV12-3/TRBV12-4
abundance: .
d_gene: .
j_gene: TRBJ1-1
CDR3aa: CASRLGYRRGTEAFF
CDR3nt: TGTGCCAGCAGATTGGGGTATCGGAGAGGAACTGAAGCTTTCTTT

v_gene: TRBV6-5
abundance: .
d_gene: .
j_gene: TRBJ2-2
CDR3aa: CASSYSGRGTQAGELFF
CDR3nt: TGTGCCAGCAGTTACTCGGGGAGGGGGACACAAGCCGGGGAGCTGTTTTTT

v_gene: TRBV12-3/TRBV12-4
abundance: .
d_gene: .
j_gene: TRBJ1-4
CDR3aa: CASSNRSATNEKLFF
CDR3nt: TGTGCCAGCAGCAACAGGTCCGCAACTAATGAAAAACTGTTTTTT

v_gene: TRBV29-1
abundance: many
d_gene: .
j_gene: TRBJ2-3
CDR3aa: CSVVRGQGDTQYF
CDR3nt: TGCAGCGTTGTTCGGGGGCAAGGAGATACGCAGTATTTT

v_gene: TRBV20-1
abundance: .
d_gene: .
j_gene: TRBJ2-7
CDR3aa: CSASPDSYLIKQYF
CDR3nt: TGCAGTGCTTCCCCCGACAGTTACCTTATTAAGCAGTACTTC

v_gene: TRBV20-1
abundance: .
d_gene: .
j_gene: TRBJ2-1
CDR3aa: CSARDGSRQEVHEQFF
CDR3nt: TGCAGTGCTAGAGATGGGTCCCGACAGGAGGTCCATGAGCAGTTCTTC

v_gene: TRBV2
abundance: .
d_gene: TRBD2
j_gene: TRBJ2-5
CDR3aa: CASSEWPSGGQETQYF
CDR3nt: TGTGCCAGCAGTGAATGGCCTAGCGGGGGGCAAGAGACCCAGTACTTC

v_gene: TRBV28
abundance: many
d_gene: TRBD2
j_gene: TRBJ2-3
CDR3aa: CASSLVQRGMTDTQYF
CDR3nt: TGTGCCAGCAGTTTGGTCCAGCGGGGTATGACAGATACGCAGTATTTT

v_gene: TRBV3-1
abundance: few
d_gene: .
j_gene: TRBJ2-1
CDR3aa: CASSQEGAGGQFF
CDR3nt: TGTGCCAGCAGCCAAGAGGGGGCCGGTGGGCAGTTCTTC

v_gene: TRBV5-6
abundance: .
d_gene: .
j_gene: TRBJ2-4
CDR3aa: CASSWGLSKNIQYF
CDR3nt: TGTGCCAGCAGCTGGGGACTTTCCAAAAACATTCAGTACTTC

v_gene: TRBV10-3
abundance: .
d_gene: .
j_gene: TRBJ2-5
CDR3aa: CAISERVYMGSQETQYF
CDR3nt: TGTGCCATCAGTGAGCGTGTCTATATGGGGTCCCAAGAGACCCAGTACTTC

v_gene: TRBV20-1
abundance: many
d_gene: TRBD1
j_gene: TRBJ2-7
CDR3aa: CSASGVGQAAYEQYF
CDR3nt: TGCAGTGCTAGCGGAGTTGGACAGGCGGCCTACGAGCAGTACTTC

v_gene: TRBV7-2
abundance: many
d_gene: .
j_gene: TRBJ1-1
CDR3aa: CASSLGGIRNTEAFF
CDR3nt: TGTGCCAGCAGCTTAGGAGGGATCCGGAACACTGAAGCTTTCTTT

v_gene: TRBV12-3/TRBV12-4
abundance: few
d_gene: .
j_gene: TRBJ2-5
CDR3aa: CASSPWEGDWQETQYF
CDR3nt: TGTGCCAGCAGTCCTTGGGAGGGGGATTGGCAAGAGACCCAGTACTTC

v_gene: TRBV12-3/TRBV12-4
abundance: few
d_gene: .
j_gene: TRBJ1-1
CDR3aa: CASHRAVAKTEAFF
CDR3nt: TGTGCCAGCCACAGGGCTGTGGCTAAGACTGAAGCTTTCTTT

v_gene: TRBV12-3/TRBV12-4
abundance: .
d_gene: TRBD1
j_gene: TRBJ1-1
CDR3aa: CASSQPYRGENTEAFF
CDR3nt: TGTGCCAGCAGTCAACCTTACAGGGGAGAAAACACTGAAGCTTTCTTT

v_gene: TRBV18
abundance: few
d_gene: .
j_gene: TRBJ2-5
CDR3aa: CASRTTGARETQYF
CDR3nt: TGTGCCAGCCGCACGACGGGGGCCAGAGAGACCCAGTACTTC

v_gene: TRBV20-1
abundance: many
d_gene: .
j_gene: TRBJ2-2
CDR3aa: CSAREIRANTGELFF
CDR3nt: TGCAGTGCTAGGGAAATAAGGGCTAACACCGGGGAGCTGTTTTTT

v_gene: TRBV12-3/TRBV12-4
abundance: .
d_gene: .
j_gene: TRBJ2-5
CDR3aa: CASSLNDYQETQYF
CDR3nt: TGTGCCAGCAGTTTAAATGACTATCAAGAGACCCAGTACTTC

v_gene: TRBV5-1
abundance: many
d_gene: TRBD1
j_gene: TRBJ1-2
CDR3aa: CASSLIQGVDGYTF
CDR3nt: TGCGCCAGCAGCTTGATCCAGGGGGTAGACGGCTACACCTTC

v_gene: TRBV20-1
abundance: few
d_gene: TRBD2
j_gene: TRBJ2-7
CDR3aa: CSARGGGTSREQYF
CDR3nt: TGCAGTGCTAGAGGGGGGGGGACTAGTCGCGAGCAGTACTTC

v_gene: TRBV20-1
abundance: .
d_gene: .
j_gene: TRBJ2-5
CDR3aa: CSARFGVQETQYF
CDR3nt: TGCAGTGCTAGATTCGGAGTCCAAGAGACCCAGTACTTC

v_gene: TRBV20-1
abundance: few
d_gene: .
j_gene: TRBJ2-7
CDR3aa: CSARDFGGSSYEQYF
CDR3nt: TGCAGTGCTAGAGATTTCGGGGGAAGCTCCTACGAGCAGTACTTC

v_gene: TRBV6-5
abundance: few
d_gene: .
j_gene: TRBJ1-1
CDR3aa: CASSYPVEGTEAFF
CDR3nt: TGTGCCAGCAGTTACCCAGTAGAGGGGACTGAAGCTTTCTTT

v_gene: TRBV6-5
abundance: .
d_gene: TRBD1
j_gene: TRBJ2-1
CDR3aa: CASSYGRGRGQFF
CDR3nt: TGTGCCAGCAGTTACGGCAGGGGGCGCGGGCAGTTCTTC

v_gene: TRBV15
abundance: once
d_gene: .
j_gene: TRBJ1-1
CDR3aa: CATSIQATEAFF
CDR3nt: TGTGCCACCAGCATACAGGCAACTGAAGCTTTCTTT

v_gene: TRBV4-3
abundance: .
d_gene: .
j_gene: TRBJ2-5
CDR3aa: CASSQLGQETQYF
CDR3nt: TGCGCCAGCAGCCAATTGGGTCAAGAGACCCAGTACTTC

v_gene: TRBV20-1
abundance: .
d_gene: .
j_gene: TRBJ1-2
CDR3aa: CSARPLTGNYGYTF
CDR3nt: TGCAGTGCTAGACCCCTAACAGGGAACTATGGCTACACCTTC

v_gene: TRBV29-1
abundance: many
d_gene: TRBD1
j_gene: TRBJ1-2
CDR3aa: CSVLPGQGGGYTF
CDR3nt: TGCAGCGTCCTACCGGGACAGGGGGGTGGCTACACCTTC

v_gene: TRBV29-1
abundance: few
d_gene: .
j_gene: TRBJ1-4
CDR3aa: CSVLRRPQEKLFF
CDR3nt: TGCAGCGTTCTGCGTAGACCTCAAGAAAAACTGTTTTTT

v_gene: TRBV15
abundance: .
d_gene: .
j_gene: TRBJ2-4
CDR3aa: CATSRDEFAGTVRARNIQYF
CDR3nt: TGTGCCACCAGCAGAGATGAGTTTGCGGGGACAGTGAGGGCGCGAAACATTCAGTACTTC

v_gene: TRBV29-1
abundance: few
d_gene: TRBD1
j_gene: TRBJ2-2
CDR3aa: CSARRHPGQGSSSAGELFF
CDR3nt: TGCAGCGCACGTCGACACCCGGGACAGGGGTCCTCAAGCGCCGGGGAGCTGTTTTTT

v_gene: TRBV18
abundance: .
d_gene: TRBD1
j_gene: TRBJ2-7
CDR3aa: CASSPQGATYEQYF
CDR3nt: TGTGCCAGCTCACCACAGGGGGCAACCTACGAGCAGTACTTC

v_gene: TRBV24-1
abundance: many
d_gene: TRBD2
j_gene: TRBJ2-1
CDR3aa: CATSDPRTSGGDYNEQFF
CDR3nt: TGTGCCACCAGTGATCCACGCACTAGCGGGGGGGATTACAATGAGCAGTTCTTC

v_gene: TRBV6-1
abundance: few
d_gene: .
j_gene: TRBJ2-1
CDR3aa: CASTPLEAHNEQFF
CDR3nt: TGTGCCAGCACCCCACTAGAGGCACACAATGAGCAGTTCTTC

v_gene: TRBV20-1
abundance: many
d_gene: .
j_gene: TRBJ1-2
CDR3aa: CSATSSYGYTF
CDR3nt: TGCAGTGCTACCTCGTCCTATGGCTACACCTTC

v_gene: TRBV11-2
abundance: .
d_gene: .
j_gene: TRBJ2-3
CDR3aa: CASSRQADSTDTQYF
CDR3nt: TGTGCCAGCAGTCGACAGGCGGACAGCACAGATACGCAGTATTTT

v_gene: TRBV12-5
abundance: few
d_gene: TRBD2
j_gene: TRBJ2-5
CDR3aa: CASGPRGGEETQYF
CDR3nt: TGTGCTAGTGGTCCCCGGGGGGGGGAAGAGACCCAGTACTTC

v_gene: TRBV7-9
abundance: .
d_gene: .
j_gene: TRBJ2-1
CDR3aa: CASSLGGTAGNEQFF
CDR3nt: TGTGCCAGCAGCTTAGGAGGCACGGCAGGGAATGAGCAGTTCTTC

v_gene: TRBV12-3/TRBV12-4
abundance: many
d_gene: .
j_gene: TRBJ2-5
CDR3aa: CASSFRRETQYF
CDR3nt: TGTGCCAGCAGTTTTCGGAGGGAGACCCAGTACTTC

v_gene: TRBV12-3/TRBV12-4
abundance: .
d_gene: .
j_gene: TRBJ2-5
CDR3aa: CASRPGTYRETQYF
CDR3nt: TGTGCCAGCAGGCCCGGGACATACAGGGAGACCCAGTACTTC

v_gene: TRBV28
abundance: many
d_gene: .
j_gene: TRBJ1-4
CDR3aa: CASSLWRSGNEKLFF
CDR3nt: TGTGCCAGCAGTTTATGGAGGTCGGGAAATGAAAAACTGTTTTTT

v_gene: TRBV5-1
abundance: many
d_gene: .
j_gene: TRBJ2-1
CDR3aa: CASSFTGAENNEQFF
CDR3nt: TGCGCCAGCAGCTTTACCGGGGCGGAAAACAATGAGCAGTTCTTC

v_gene: TRBV29-1
abundance: .
d_gene: .
j_gene: TRBJ1-1
CDR3aa: CSVGHLLNTEAFF
CDR3nt: TGCAGCGTTGGACACCTACTGAACACTGAAGCTTTCTTT

v_gene: TRBV6-2/TRBV6-3
abundance: many
d_gene: TRBD2
j_gene: TRBJ2-1
CDR3aa: CASSYAGGEHNEQFF
CDR3nt: TGTGCCAGCAGTTACGCCGGGGGGGAGCACAATGAGCAGTTCTTC

v_gene: TRBV6-2/TRBV6-3
abundance: .
d_gene: .
j_gene: TRBJ2-7
CDR3aa: CASRGPTAYEQYF
CDR3nt: TGTGCCAGCAGGGGACCGACTGCCTACGAGCAGTACTTC

v_gene: TRBV5-5
abundance: many
d_gene: .
j_gene: TRBJ2-5
CDR3aa: CASTRTSSQETQYF
CDR3nt: TGTGCCAGCACTAGAACTAGCTCTCAAGAGACCCAGTACTTC

v_gene: TRBV29-1
abundance: .
d_gene: .
j_gene: TRBJ1-2
CDR3aa: CSVEAPYGYTF
CDR3nt: TGCAGCGTTGAAGCACCCTATGGCTACACCTTC